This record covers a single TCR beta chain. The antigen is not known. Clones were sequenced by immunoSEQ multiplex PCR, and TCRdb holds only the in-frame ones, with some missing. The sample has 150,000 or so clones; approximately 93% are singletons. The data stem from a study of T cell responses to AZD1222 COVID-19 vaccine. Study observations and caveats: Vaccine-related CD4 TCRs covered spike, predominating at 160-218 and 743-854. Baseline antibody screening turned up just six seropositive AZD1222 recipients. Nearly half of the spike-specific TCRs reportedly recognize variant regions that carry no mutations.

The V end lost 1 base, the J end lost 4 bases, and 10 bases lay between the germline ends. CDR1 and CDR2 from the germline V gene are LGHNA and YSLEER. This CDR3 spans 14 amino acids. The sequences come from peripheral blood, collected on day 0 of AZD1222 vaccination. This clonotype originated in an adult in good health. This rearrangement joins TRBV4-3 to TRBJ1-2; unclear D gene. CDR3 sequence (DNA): TGCGCCAGCAGCCAAGGGACCGATCGCTATGGCTACACCTTC. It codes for CASSQGTDRYGYTF.